This T cell receptor beta chain was captured by sequencing in a study of blood T cells in healthy people across ages. Notes on the study in general: Unknown donor CMV status possibly confounded expanded clonotype changes. Higher diversity, along with more naive CD4+ cells, distinguished long-lived donors from aged donors.

Germline V gene data show CDR1 as SGDLS and CDR2 as YYNGEE. The CDR3 sequence is 15 residues long. V lost 3 bases and J lost 0; bases outside the gene matches: 5. This clonotype was seen only a few times. Its antigen remains unknown. PCR was performed a second time for 7 to 11 cycles using a sample-barcoded 5' primer and a J-beta primer mix. One entry per CDR3 protein, called by TCRdb with MiXCR from the 5' RACE reads. The table shows 780,000 or so distinct CDR3 sequences, with 20% to 30% occurring only once. This sample was shared with a second study, whose subject was T cells of mothers and their children. That work states: A slight, non-significant increase in overlap was found for related mother-child pairs relative to unrelated pairs.

This chain connects TRBV9 to TRBJ1-1, with 7 bases fitting TRBD1. This TCR derives from a boy aged 5-17 years in good health. The specimen sequenced was blood. The CDR3 reads CASSDRQGVNTEAFF. CDR3 sequence (DNA): TGTGCCAGCAGCGATCGACAGGGCGTGAACACTGAAGCTTTCTTT.